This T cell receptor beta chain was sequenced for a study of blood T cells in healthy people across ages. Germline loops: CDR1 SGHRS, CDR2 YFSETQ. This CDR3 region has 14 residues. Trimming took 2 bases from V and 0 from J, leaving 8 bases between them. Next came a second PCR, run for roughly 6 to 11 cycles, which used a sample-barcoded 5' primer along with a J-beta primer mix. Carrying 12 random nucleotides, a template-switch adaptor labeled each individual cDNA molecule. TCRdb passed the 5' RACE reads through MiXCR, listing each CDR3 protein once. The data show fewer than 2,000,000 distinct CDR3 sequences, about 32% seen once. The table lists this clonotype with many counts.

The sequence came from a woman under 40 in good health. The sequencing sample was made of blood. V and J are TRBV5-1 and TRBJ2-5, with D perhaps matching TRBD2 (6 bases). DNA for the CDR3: TGCGCCAGCAGCTTTGGGGGGTACCAAGAGACCCAGTACTTC. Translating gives CASSFGGYQETQYF.